This is a list of T cell receptor beta chains from one sample in a study of T cell responses to AZD1222 COVID-19 vaccine. Assay: immunoSEQ multiplex PCR; the TCRdb copy retains only in-frame clones and omits some. The sample lists about 150,000 clones, approximately 91% seen once, with approximately 2% in the top ten. Sequenced here: peripheral blood, sampled 28 days after the second AZD1222 dose. The receptor set was obtained from an adult who received the AZD1222 COVID-19 vaccine. The CDR3 runs from the conserved cysteine through the conserved F or W. D genes are given only for firm matches.

d_call	v_call	j_call	cdr3_aa	cdr3_nt
TRBD1	TRBV5-1	TRBJ1-6	CASSLSVRGLSPLHF	TGCGCCAGCAGCTTGAGTGTCAGGGGGCTTTCACCCCTCCACTTT
TRBD1	TRBV7-6	TRBJ1-2	CASSRGQGGYGYTF	TGTGCCAGCAGCAGGGGACAGGGGGGATATGGCTACACCTTC
TRBD2	TRBV25-1	TRBJ2-3	CASSGFSGGRGDTQYF	TGTGCCAGCAGTGGGTTTAGCGGGGGCCGGGGAGATACGCAGTATTTT
.	TRBV12-3/TRBV12-4	TRBJ1-2	CASSWLGGVGYTF	TGTGCCAGCAGTTGGCTTGGGGGTGTCGGCTACACCTTC
.	TRBV10-3	TRBJ1-1	CAIREAFGPNTEAFF	TGTGCCATCAGGGAGGCCTTTGGACCAAACACTGAAGCTTTCTTT
.	TRBV4-2	TRBJ1-2	CASSQGVRQANYGYTF	TGTGCCAGCAGCCAAGGTGTACGCCAGGCAAACTATGGCTACACCTTC
.	TRBV4-1	TRBJ1-3	CASSQDRGGSSGNTIYF	TGCGCCAGCAGCCAAGATCGGGGAGGGAGCTCTGGAAACACCATATATTTT
.	TRBV11-2	TRBJ1-5	CASSLEGGQPQHF	TGTGCCAGCAGCTTAGAGGGGGGACAGCCCCAGCATTTT
TRBD1	TRBV5-1	TRBJ1-2	CASSSQGGQGAYGYTF	TGCGCCAGCAGCTCCCAAGGGGGACAGGGGGCTTACGGCTACACCTTC
TRBD1	TRBV19	TRBJ2-2	CASSDPDRGHIGELFF	TGTGCCAGTAGTGACCCGGACAGGGGGCATATCGGGGAGCTGTTTTTT
.	TRBV11-2	TRBJ1-6	CASSFRTQRGSPLHF	TGTGCCAGCAGCTTCCGGACTCAGAGGGGATCACCCCTCCACTTT
.	TRBV30	TRBJ1-5	CAWSMGGEQPQHF	TGTGCCTGGAGCATGGGGGGGGAGCAGCCCCAGCATTTT
.	TRBV6-5	TRBJ1-1	CASSYSFPNTEAFF	TGTGCCAGCAGTTACTCGTTCCCGAACACTGAAGCTTTCTTT
.	TRBV19	TRBJ2-1	CASHNRGALFF	TGTGCCAGCCATAACCGAGGTGCTCTGTTCTTC